The 15 T cell receptor beta chains below come from one sample, sequenced in a study of technical replicates of blood from several donors. Clones were read by immunoSEQ multiplex PCR, and TCRdb kept only the in-frame ones, dropping some. The sample records 65,000 to 85,000 clones, around 92% being singletons. Source material: T cells isolated from PBMCs. The source is a human donor in good health.

The chain has TRBV10-1 and TRBJ2-5; 11 nucleotides match TRBD2. The CDR3 runs 14 residues. CDR1 WNHNN and CDR2 SYGVQD come from the germline V gene (reference sequence). Losses at the gene ends were 5 bases for V and 13 bases for J; bases not matched to a gene: 12. The CDR3 reads CASSPVLAGGQLYF. The CDR3, as DNA: TGCGCCAGCAGTCCCGTGCTAGCGGGAGGACAATTGTACTTC.

The genes are TRBV29-1 and TRBJ1-1, with D unresolved. V lost 0 bases, J lost 5 bases, and 10 bases lay in between. The CDR3 runs 13 residues. Germline V gives CDR1 SQVTM, CDR2 ANQGSEA. CDR3 nucleotide sequence: TGCAGCGTTGAAGATGATGGCGGGACTGAAGCTTTCTTT. Its protein is CSVEDDGGTEAFF.

This clone turned up a few times. The chain uses TRBV9 and TRBJ1-3, with unresolved D. CDR1 is SGDLS and CDR2 is YYNGEE in the germline V gene. This CDR3 region has 11 residues. V was shortened by 5 bases and J by 9 bases, with 9 bases between the two germline ends. Here the CDR3 reads CASSRDTTIYF. In DNA, the CDR3 is TGTGCCAGCAGTAGAGACACCACCATATATTTT.

CDR3 DNA: TGTGCCAGTAGTATTACTAGCGGAGATTACTACGAGCAGTACTTC. Protein product: CASSITSGDYYEQYF. The chain recombines TRBV19 with TRBJ2-7; 8 nucleotides agree with TRBD2. Germline assignment: CDR1 LNHDA and CDR2 SQIVND (reference sequence). V trimming: 3 bases; J trimming: 3 bases; junction bases outside the gene matches: 7. The CDR3 sequence is 15 residues long.

The CDR3 loop reads CASSFYPSGRGTGELFF. The DNA of the CDR3 is TGCGCCAGCAGCTTTTATCCTAGCGGGAGGGGCACCGGGGAGCTGTTTTTT. The chain employs TRBV5-1 and TRBJ2-2; TRBD2 matches 12 bases. Germline V gives CDR1 SGHRS, CDR2 YFSETQ. With V trimmed by 2 bases and J by 4 bases, 6 bases remained unmatched. The CDR3 has 17 amino acids.

The CDR3 spells CAISEGLASTYEQYF. CDR3 nucleotides: TGTGCCATCAGTGAGGGACTAGCGTCTACCTACGAGCAGTACTTC. This chain links TRBV10-3 with TRBJ2-7; 9 nucleotides line up with TRBD2. V gave up 2 bases and J gave up 2 bases; unmatched junction bases: 4. Germline V gene lookup returns CDR1 ENHRY and CDR2 SYGVKD. The CDR3 is 15 residues long.

This rearrangement joins TRBV29-1 to TRBJ2-7; 7 bases agree with TRBD2. The CDR3 is 13 residues long. The junction had 9 bases not matched to a gene; V was cut back by 4 bases and J by 6 bases. Germline values: CDR1 SQVTM, CDR2 ANQGSEA. The chain's CDR3 is CSVVGVGRGEQYF. The CDR3 DNA reads as TGCAGCGTTGTTGGCGTGGGGAGGGGCGAGCAGTACTTC.

CDR3 sequence: CASSLDRNPLYEQYF. Written as DNA, the CDR3 is TGTGCCAGCAGCTTAGACAGAAACCCACTCTACGAGCAGTACTTC. The chain employs TRBV7-8 and TRBJ2-7; no firm D call. The CDR3 extends over 15 amino acids. The ends were cut back, 1 base at V and 3 bases at J, with 13 bases in the middle. Germline V CDR1 and CDR2: SGHVS, FQNEAQ. Using reference TRBV7-8 and TRBJ2-7 for the parts outside the CDR3, the full variable domain is GAGVSQSPRYKVAKRGQDVALRCDPISGHVSLFWYQQALGQGPEFLTYFQNEAQLDKSGLPSDRFFAERPEGSVSTLKIQRTQQEDSAVYLCASSLDRNPLYEQYFGPGTRLTVT.

A note on this clone: Distinct nucleotide sequences in the sample also encode this CDR3. The J gene is TRBJ1-2, the V gene TRBV5-6; 8 nucleotides align to TRBD1. The germline V gene encodes CDR1 SGHDT and CDR2 YYEEEE. The CDR3 is 14 amino acids. After removal of 2 bases from V and 1 base from J, the junction contained 1 base not matched to a gene. CDR3 DNA: TGTGCCAGCAGCTTAGGACAGGGTAACTATGGCTACACCTTC. It is translated as CASSLGQGNYGYTF.

This chain uses TRBV5-1 with TRBJ1-4; 9 nucleotides match TRBD1. The CDR3 is 17 amino acids. Germline V gives CDR1 SGHRS, CDR2 YFSETQ. The V and J ends lost 0 bases and 1 base, in that order; junction bases with no gene match: 4. The DNA of the CDR3 is TGCGCCAGCAGCTTGGTCGGGACAGGGCTAACTAATGAAAAACTGTTTTTT. This encodes CASSLVGTGLTNEKLFF.

This clone has a single count. The V gene is TRBV27, the J gene TRBJ1-1, with 7 bases aligning to TRBD1. The CDR3 is 16 residues long. The V and J ends lost 6 bases and 4 bases, in that order; junction bases with no gene match: 14. From germline, CDR1 is MNHEY and CDR2 SMNVEV (reference sequence). CDR3 DNA: TGTGCCAGCAGCCCCGGGACAGTAGAATGGGCCACTGAAGCTTTCTTT. Translated: CASSPGTVEWATEAFF.

The chain uses TRBV30 and TRBJ1-5, with D tentatively TRBD1 (6 bases). CDR1 is GTSNPN and CDR2 is SVGIG in the germline V gene (reference sequence). The CDR3 extends over 15 amino acids. Trimming stripped 2 bases from V and 4 bases from J, with 15 bases between. The CDR3 nucleotides are TGTGCCTGGAGTCCTCGTACAGGGCGAAATCAGCCCCAGCATTTT. Its protein product is CAWSPRTGRNQPQHF. The variable domain in full, with the rest retrieved from reference TRBV30 and TRBJ1-5, is SQTIHQWPATLVQPVGSPLSLECTVEGTSNPNLYWYRQAAGRGLQLLFYSVGIGQISSEVPQNLSASRPQDRQFILSSKKLLLSDSGFYLCAWSPRTGRNQPQHFGDGTRLSIL.

This rearrangement joins TRBV7-9 to TRBJ2-3; TRBD2 matches 13 bases. Per the germline V gene, CDR1 is SEHNR and CDR2 is FQNEAQ (reference sequence). With 8 bases clipped from V and 7 bases from J, the junction kept 6 bases outside the gene matches. This CDR3 region has 14 residues. In DNA, the CDR3 is TGTGCCAGCGGGGGACTAGCGGGATTAAATACGCAGTATTTT. Encoded protein: CASGGLAGLNTQYF.

This clone came up once. The chain is built from TRBV27 and TRBJ1-4, with 8 bases aligning to TRBD1. Germline V gene lookup returns CDR1 MNHEY and CDR2 SMNVEV (reference sequence). The V and J ends lost 3 bases and 7 bases, in that order; junction bases with no gene match: 4. The CDR3 loop spans 14 amino acids. CDR3 in DNA: TGTGCCAGCAGTTTCAGGGGGCGAGTTGAAAAACTGTTTTTT. Residues: CASSFRGRVEKLFF.

This clone was picked up one time. The chain combines TRBV5-1 with TRBJ2-7, with unresolved D. Trimming stripped 3 bases from V and 9 bases from J, with 25 bases between. This CDR3 comprises 16 residues. Looked up from germline, CDR1 is SGHRS and CDR2 is YFSETQ. The CDR3 spells CASSSLGPQSRIVQYF. As DNA, the CDR3 is TGCGCCAGCAGCTCCCTTGGGCCCCAGTCACGGATCGTGCAGTACTTC.